This entry concerns a single T cell receptor (beta chain). Methods used by the authors: Nucleated cell number was recorded as an estimate derived from reference gene primer amplification. Repertoires were generated with immunoSEQ multiplex PCR, while TCRdb's copy carries only in-frame clones and drops some. Clonal size and the V and J genes are those of that table, whereas D and trimming came from the DNA. The data show about 270,000 clones, with around 90% seen just once and 4% held by the top ten. This record comes from a study of blood T cell repertoires in COVID-19. Whole-study context: Sites in the United States, Italy and Spain provided acute and convalescent COVID-19 samples. Sources were T cells, B-cell-depleted T cells, or PBMCs; the material itself was cDNA or gDNA.

Trimming left V 5 bases short and J 1 base short, with 9 bases between. This CDR3 contains 14 residues. Germline V lookup: CDR1 LNHDA, CDR2 SQIVND (reference sequence). Sequenced: peripheral blood. The source of this sequence is a man aged 60 to 75 who had recovered from COVID-19. The chain recombines TRBV19 with TRBJ1-3; no clear D. The CDR3 here is CASSPASSGNTIYF. Written as DNA, the CDR3 is TGTGCCAGTAGTCCCGCGAGTTCTGGAAACACCATATATTTT.